This T cell receptor beta chain was sequenced for a study of T-cell memory formation after mild COVID-19. The wider study: Among the donors, TCR clusters were largely specific to each donor. Notes on the study in general: From day 15 to 85, contracting clones were balanced between CD4 and CD8, whereas later expanders leaned toward CD4+.

TCRdb analysed the 5' RACE reads with MiXCR anew, one entry per CDR3 protein. The sample holds 250,000 to 400,000 distinct CDR3 sequences, roughly 13% seen once. This CDR3 spans 13 amino acids. CDR1 SGHTA and CDR2 FQGNSA come from the germline V gene. Concerning this clonotype: Its antigen is currently unknown. A read error is possible here, since a much larger clone lies one base away.

The material sequenced was PBMCs or a T cell subset sorted from them (not recorded which). The receptor was isolated from a young man who had mild COVID-19 (a few samples of this study predate the infection). Cell type and time point are not known. The gene calls are TRBV7-2 and TRBJ2-5, with D uncertain. The CDR3 is CARSFPVQETQYF. The CDR3 DNA reads TGTGCCAGAAGCTTCCCTGTCCAAGAGACCCAGTACTTC.